This T cell receptor beta chain emerged from a study of T cells after yellow fever vaccination. Background on the study: SMART-Seq v4 Ultra Low Input prepared libraries from low-cell fractions.

Trimming shortened V by 0 bases and J by 5 bases, and 12 bases separated the two germline ends. Germline lookup yields CDR1 SGHRS and CDR2 YFSETQ. The length of the CDR3 is 15 residues. In the case of this clonotype: Its antigen remains unidentified.

Study-level points and caveats: Among primary-vaccination clones, most reappeared after the booster, at almost 98% for CD4 and 85% to 90% for CD8.

Production of TCR cDNA was by 5'RACE template switching, which also added a universal primer site and UMIs. Each CDR3 protein is one row after TCRdb ran MiXCR on the 5' RACE reads. The table lists about 370,000 distinct CDR3 sequences, approximately 10% of them singletons, with 15% to 20% in the top ten. The sequence was collected from a man between 18 and 29 years old who received the YFV17D yellow fever vaccine. V and J are TRBV5-1 and TRBJ1-5, with D perhaps matching TRBD1 (5 bases). Sample: PBMCs, taken on the day of the first yellow fever vaccination. The CDR3 region is CASSLAGLPYQPQHF. Here the CDR3 DNA reads TGCGCCAGCAGCTTGGCAGGGCTACCTTATCAGCCCCAGCATTTT.